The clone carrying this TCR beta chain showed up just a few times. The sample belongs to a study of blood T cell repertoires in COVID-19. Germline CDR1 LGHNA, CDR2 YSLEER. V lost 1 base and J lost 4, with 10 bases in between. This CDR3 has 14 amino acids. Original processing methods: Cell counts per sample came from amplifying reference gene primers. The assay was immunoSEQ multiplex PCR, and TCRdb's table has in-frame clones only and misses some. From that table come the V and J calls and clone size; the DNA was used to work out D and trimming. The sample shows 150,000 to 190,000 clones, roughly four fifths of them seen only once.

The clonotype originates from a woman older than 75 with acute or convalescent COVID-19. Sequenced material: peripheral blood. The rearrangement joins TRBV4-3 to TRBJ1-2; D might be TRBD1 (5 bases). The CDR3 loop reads CASSQGYRPYGYTF. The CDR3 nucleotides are TGCGCCAGCAGCCAAGGGTACAGGCCCTATGGCTACACCTTC.